The source of this T cell receptor (beta chain) is a study of pediatric ulcerative colitis. One to two pinch biopsies were taken from the rectum during colonoscopy. Each sample received Survey-level depth of up to 500,000 reads. TCRdb's table, derived via immunoSEQ multiplex PCR, lists solely in-frame clones and lacks some. Here the sample spans 45,000 to 55,000 clones, around 81% being singletons. Germline assignment: CDR1 SNHLY and CDR2 FYNNEI. This CDR3 spans 14 amino acids. Germline trimming cut 3 bases from V and 3 bases from J; bases unmatched to any gene: 4. Of note for this clone: The same CDR3 is also encoded by other DNA sequences in this sample.

The sequenced sample was gut tissue. The receptor was derived from a girl aged 5 to 17 with moderate ulcerative colitis. This sequence joins TRBV2 and TRBJ1-2; TRBD1 matches 7 bases. CDR3 amino acids: CASSEVRGDYGYTF. In nucleotides, the CDR3 is TGTGCCAGCAGTGAGGTCAGGGGGGACTATGGCTACACCTTC.